The clone carrying this TCR beta chain has at least ten counts. No antigen is known for it. The CDR3 is 13 residues long. Germline values: CDR1 MNHNY, CDR2 SVGAGI (reference sequence). V was pared by 1 base and J by 5 bases, with 8 bases between. The data belong to a study of tumor-infiltrating lymphocytes in primary liver carcinoma. Study summary: Samples returned roughly 3.65 to 7.13 million productive TCRbeta reads each. Read depth did not differ significantly between tissue types. Study-wide points: Top clones occupying all five tumor regions numbered only about 8-25%.

Scientists recovered RNA and DNA together from roughly 20-30 mg of unsorted bulk tissue. No patient had received treatment, and all had chronic HBV infection. From 450 to 550 ng total RNA, TCR beta cDNA was generated with a primer in the constant region. The TCR beta library was amplified through three nested multiplex PCR rounds in a modified ARM-PCR procedure. The study ran its first two PCR rounds for approximately 10 cycles each, using TRBV1-TRBV30 forward primers and a C-beta reverse primer. TCRdb ran MiXCR on the multiplex PCR reads and lists one entry per CDR3 protein. The table lists roughly 70,000 distinct CDR3 sequences, about three quarters of them singletons, with around 44% in the top ten.

The chain employs TRBV6-6 and TRBJ2-5, with D possibly TRBD1 on 6 matching bases. The clonotype comes from a man aged 35 to 55 with primary liver carcinoma and hepatitis B virus infection. Sequencing was performed on liver tumor tissue from sampling region 4. Subset denoted: tumor region T4, right-lateral pole. CDR3 amino acids: CASSYWQGETQYF. Here the CDR3 DNA reads TGTGCCAGCAGTTACTGGCAGGGGGAGACCCAGTACTTC.